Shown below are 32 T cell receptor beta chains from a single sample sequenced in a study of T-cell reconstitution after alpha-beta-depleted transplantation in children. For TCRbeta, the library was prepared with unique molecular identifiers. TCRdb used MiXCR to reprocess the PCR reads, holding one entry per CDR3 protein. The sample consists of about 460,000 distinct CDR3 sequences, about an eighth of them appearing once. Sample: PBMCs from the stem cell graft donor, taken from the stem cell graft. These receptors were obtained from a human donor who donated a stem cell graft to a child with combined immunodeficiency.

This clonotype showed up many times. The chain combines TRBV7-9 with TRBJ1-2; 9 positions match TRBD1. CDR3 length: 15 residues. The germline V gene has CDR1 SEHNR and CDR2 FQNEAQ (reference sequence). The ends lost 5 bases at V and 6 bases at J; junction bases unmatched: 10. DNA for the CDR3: TGTGCCAGCAGCAGCGGACAGGGGCTTGGCGATGGCTACACCTTC. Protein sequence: CASSSGQGLGDGYTF.

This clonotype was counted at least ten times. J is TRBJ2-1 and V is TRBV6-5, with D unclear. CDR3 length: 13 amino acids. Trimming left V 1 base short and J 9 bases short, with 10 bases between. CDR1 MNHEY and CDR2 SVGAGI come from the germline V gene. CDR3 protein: CASSYLELGEQFF. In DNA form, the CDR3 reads TGTGCCAGCAGTTACTTAGAGTTGGGTGAGCAGTTCTTC.

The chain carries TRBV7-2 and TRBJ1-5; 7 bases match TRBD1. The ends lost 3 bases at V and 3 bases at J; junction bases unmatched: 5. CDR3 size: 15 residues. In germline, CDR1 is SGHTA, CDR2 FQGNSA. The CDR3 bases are TGTGCCAGCAGCTTCCAGGGGGTAGTCAATCAGCCCCAGCATTTT. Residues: CASSFQGVVNQPQHF.

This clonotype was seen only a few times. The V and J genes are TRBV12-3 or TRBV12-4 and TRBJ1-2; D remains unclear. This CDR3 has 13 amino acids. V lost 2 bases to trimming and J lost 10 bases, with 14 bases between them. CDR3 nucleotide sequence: TGTGCCAGCAGTTTAAAGGAAGCCAGTCCCTACACCTTC. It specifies CASSLKEASPYTF.

Here the CDR3 reads CASSTTSGLLTDTQYF. Here the CDR3 DNA reads TGTGCCAGCTCAACGACTAGCGGGCTCCTCACAGATACGCAGTATTTT. V and J are TRBV18 and TRBJ2-3, with 10 bases aligning to TRBD2. The CDR3 covers 16 residues. Germline loops: CDR1 KGHSH, CDR2 LQKENI. With V trimmed by 5 bases and J by 2 bases, 7 bases remained unmatched.

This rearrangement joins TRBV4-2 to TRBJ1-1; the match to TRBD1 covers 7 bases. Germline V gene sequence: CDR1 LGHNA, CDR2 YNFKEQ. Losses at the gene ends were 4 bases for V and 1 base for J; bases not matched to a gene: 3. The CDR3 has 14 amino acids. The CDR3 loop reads CASSPYRGNTEAFF. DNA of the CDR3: TGTGCCAGCAGCCCCTACAGGGGGAACACTGAAGCTTTCTTT.

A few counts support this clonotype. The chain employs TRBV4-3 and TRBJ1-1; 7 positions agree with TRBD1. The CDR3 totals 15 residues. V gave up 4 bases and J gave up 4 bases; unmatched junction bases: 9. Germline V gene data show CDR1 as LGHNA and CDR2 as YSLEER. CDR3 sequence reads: CASSLKQGSGTEAFF. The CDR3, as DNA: TGCGCCAGCAGCCTAAAACAGGGGTCCGGCACTGAAGCTTTCTTT.

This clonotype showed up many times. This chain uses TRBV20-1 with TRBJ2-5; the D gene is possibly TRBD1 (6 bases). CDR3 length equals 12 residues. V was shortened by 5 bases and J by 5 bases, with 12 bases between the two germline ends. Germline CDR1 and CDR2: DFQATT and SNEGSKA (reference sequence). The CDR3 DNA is TGCAGTGCTGGAACAGGGCGGGAGACCCAGTACTTC. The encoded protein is CSAGTGRETQYF.

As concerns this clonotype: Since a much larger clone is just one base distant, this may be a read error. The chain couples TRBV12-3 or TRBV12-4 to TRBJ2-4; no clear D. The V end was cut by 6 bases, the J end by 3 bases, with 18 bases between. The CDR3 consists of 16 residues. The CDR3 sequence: CASRHAIGLDKNIQYF. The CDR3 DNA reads TGTGCCAGCAGACACGCGATAGGGCTCGACAAAAACATTCAGTACTTC.

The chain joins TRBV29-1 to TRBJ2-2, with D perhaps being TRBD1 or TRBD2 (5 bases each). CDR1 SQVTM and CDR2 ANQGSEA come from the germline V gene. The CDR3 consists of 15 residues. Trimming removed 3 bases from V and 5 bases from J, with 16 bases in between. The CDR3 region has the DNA TGCAGCGTTGAGACGACAGAGACGGGAACCGGGGAGCTGTTTTTT. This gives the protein CSVETTETGTGELFF.

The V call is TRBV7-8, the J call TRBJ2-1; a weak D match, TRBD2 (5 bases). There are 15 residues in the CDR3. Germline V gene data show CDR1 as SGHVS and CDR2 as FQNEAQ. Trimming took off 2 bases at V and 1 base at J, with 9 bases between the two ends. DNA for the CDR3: TGTGCCAGCAGCTTAATCGAGGGATCCTACAATGAGCAGTTCTTC. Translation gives CASSLIEGSYNEQFF. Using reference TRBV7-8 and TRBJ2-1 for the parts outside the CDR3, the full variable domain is GAGVSQSPRYKVAKRGQDVALRCDPISGHVSLFWYQQALGQGPEFLTYFQNEAQLDKSGLPSDRFFAERPEGSVSTLKIQRTQQEDSAVYLCASSLIEGSYNEQFFGPGTRLTVL.

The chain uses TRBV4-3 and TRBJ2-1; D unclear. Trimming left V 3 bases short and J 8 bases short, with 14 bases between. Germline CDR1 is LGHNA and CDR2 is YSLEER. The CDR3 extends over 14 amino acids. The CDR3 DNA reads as TGCGCCAGCAGCCAGGGTAGGGAATTTCATGAGCAGTTCTTC. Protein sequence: CASSQGREFHEQFF.

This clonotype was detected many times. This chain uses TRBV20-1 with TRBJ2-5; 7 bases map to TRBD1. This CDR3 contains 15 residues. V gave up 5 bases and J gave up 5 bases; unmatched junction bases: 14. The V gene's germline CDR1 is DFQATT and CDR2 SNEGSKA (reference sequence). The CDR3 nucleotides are TGCAGTGCTTCGATCCTACGACAGGGACACGAGACCCAGTACTTC. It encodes CSASILRQGHETQYF.

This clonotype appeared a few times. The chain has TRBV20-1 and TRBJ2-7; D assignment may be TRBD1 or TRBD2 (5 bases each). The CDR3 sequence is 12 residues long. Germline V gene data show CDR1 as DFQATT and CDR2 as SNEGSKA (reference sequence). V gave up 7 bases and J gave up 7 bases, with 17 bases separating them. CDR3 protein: CSEGTLSGEQYF. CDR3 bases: TGCAGTGAAGGGACGCTTTCTGGTGAGCAGTACTTC.

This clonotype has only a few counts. CDR3: CASSQLAGGPGTDTQYF. The CDR3 DNA reads TGTGCCAGCAGCCAACTAGCGGGAGGGCCTGGAACAGATACGCAGTATTTT. The chain is built from TRBV14 and TRBJ2-3; 12 bases fit TRBD2. The CDR3 contains 17 residues. Trimming at V came to 2 bases and at J to 3 bases, leaving 6 bases not matched to a gene. Germline lookup yields CDR1 SGHDN and CDR2 FVKESK.

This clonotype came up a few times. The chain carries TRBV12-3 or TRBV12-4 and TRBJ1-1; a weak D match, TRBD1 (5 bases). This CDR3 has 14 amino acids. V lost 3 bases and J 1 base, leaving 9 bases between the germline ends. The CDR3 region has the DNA TGTGCCAGCAGTTTGGGACTGTCGAACACTGAAGCTTTCTTT. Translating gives CASSLGLSNTEAFF.

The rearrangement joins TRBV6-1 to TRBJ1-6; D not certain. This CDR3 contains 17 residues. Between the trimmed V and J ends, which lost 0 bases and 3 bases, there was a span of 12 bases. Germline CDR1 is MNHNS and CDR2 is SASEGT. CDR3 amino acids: CASSEALGGHYNSPLHF. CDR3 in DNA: TGTGCCAGCAGTGAAGCGCTTGGAGGCCACTATAATTCACCCCTCCACTTT.

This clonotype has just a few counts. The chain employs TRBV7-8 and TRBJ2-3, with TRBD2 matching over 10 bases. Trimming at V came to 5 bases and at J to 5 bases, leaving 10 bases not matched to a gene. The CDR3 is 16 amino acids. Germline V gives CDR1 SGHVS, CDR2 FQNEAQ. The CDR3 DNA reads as TGTGCCAGCAGCCCTACTAGCGGGGAGGGTGGAGATACGCAGTATTTT. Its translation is CASSPTSGEGGDTQYF.

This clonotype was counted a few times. The CDR3 protein is CASSTHRALSYEQYF. CDR3 nucleotide sequence: TGTGCCAGCAGCACACACAGGGCCCTCTCCTACGAGCAGTACTTC. V usage is TRBV11-1 and J usage is TRBJ2-7; TRBD1 is a possible D gene (6 bases). V was pared by 5 bases and J by 0 bases, with 14 bases between. Germline V gene sequence: CDR1 SGHAT, CDR2 FQDESV (reference sequence). CDR3 size: 15 residues.

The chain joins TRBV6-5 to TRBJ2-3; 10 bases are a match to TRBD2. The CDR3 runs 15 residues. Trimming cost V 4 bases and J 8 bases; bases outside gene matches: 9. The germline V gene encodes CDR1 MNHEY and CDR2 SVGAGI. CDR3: CASSSGLAVGGTQYF. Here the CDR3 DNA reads TGTGCCAGCAGTTCCGGACTAGCGGTGGGAGGTACGCAGTATTTT.

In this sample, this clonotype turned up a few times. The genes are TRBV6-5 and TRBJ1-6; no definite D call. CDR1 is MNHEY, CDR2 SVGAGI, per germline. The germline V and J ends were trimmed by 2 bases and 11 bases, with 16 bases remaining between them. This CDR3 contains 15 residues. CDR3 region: CASSYDNRAVPPLHF. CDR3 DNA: TGTGCCAGCAGTTACGATAACCGTGCGGTCCCACCCCTCCACTTT.

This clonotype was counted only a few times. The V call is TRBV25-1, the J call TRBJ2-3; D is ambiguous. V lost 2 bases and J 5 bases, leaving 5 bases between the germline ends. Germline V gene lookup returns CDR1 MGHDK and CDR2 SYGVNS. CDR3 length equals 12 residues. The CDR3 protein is CASSEVVDTQYF. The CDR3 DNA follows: TGTGCCAGCAGTGAAGTTGTAGATACGCAGTATTTT.

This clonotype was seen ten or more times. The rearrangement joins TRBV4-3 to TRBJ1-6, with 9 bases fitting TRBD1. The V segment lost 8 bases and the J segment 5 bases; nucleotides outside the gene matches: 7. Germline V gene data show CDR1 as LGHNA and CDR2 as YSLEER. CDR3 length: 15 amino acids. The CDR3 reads CASSRGQGNNSPLHF. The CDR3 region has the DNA TGCGCCAGCTCTCGAGGACAGGGGAATAATTCACCCCTCCACTTT.

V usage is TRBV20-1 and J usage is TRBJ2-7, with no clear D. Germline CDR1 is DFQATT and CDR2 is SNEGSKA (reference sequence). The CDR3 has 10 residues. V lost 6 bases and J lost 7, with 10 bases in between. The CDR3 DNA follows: TGCAGTGCCTCCTTGGGGGAGCAGTACTTC. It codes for CSASLGEQYF.

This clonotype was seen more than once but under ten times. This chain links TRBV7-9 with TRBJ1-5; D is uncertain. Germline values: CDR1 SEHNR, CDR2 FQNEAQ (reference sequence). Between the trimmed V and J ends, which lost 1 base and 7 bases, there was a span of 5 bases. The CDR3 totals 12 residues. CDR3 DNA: TGTGCCAGCAGCTTAGGCACCCAGCCCCAGCATTTT. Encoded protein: CASSLGTQPQHF.

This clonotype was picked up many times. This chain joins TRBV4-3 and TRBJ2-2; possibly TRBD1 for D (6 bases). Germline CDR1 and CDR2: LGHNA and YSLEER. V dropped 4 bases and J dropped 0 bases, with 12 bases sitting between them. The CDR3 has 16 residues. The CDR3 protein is CASSLRTVSNTGELFF. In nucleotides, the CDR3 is TGCGCCAGCAGCCTTCGGACAGTCTCGAACACCGGGGAGCTGTTTTTT.

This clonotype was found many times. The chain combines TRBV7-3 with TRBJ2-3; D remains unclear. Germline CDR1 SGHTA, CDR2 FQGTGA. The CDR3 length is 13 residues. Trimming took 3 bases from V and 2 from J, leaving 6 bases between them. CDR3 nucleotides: TGTGCCAGCAGCTTTGAGAACACAGATACGCAGTATTTT. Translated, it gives CASSFENTDTQYF.

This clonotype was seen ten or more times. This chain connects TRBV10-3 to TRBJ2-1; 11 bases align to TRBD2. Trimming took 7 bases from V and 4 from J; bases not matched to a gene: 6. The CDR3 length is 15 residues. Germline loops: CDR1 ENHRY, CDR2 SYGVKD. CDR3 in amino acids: CAIKSGLADYNEQFF. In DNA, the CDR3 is TGTGCCATCAAATCGGGACTAGCGGATTACAATGAGCAGTTCTTC.

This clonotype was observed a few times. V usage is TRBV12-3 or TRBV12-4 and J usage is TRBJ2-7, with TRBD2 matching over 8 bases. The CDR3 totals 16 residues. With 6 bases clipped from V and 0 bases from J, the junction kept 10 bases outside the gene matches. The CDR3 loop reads CASSKSSGGSSYEQYF. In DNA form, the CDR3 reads TGTGCCAGCAGCAAAAGCAGCGGGGGCAGCTCCTACGAGCAGTACTTC.

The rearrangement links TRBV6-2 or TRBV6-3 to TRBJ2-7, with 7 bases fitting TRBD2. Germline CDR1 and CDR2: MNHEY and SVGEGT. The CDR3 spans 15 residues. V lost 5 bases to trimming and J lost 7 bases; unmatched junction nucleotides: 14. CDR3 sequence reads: CASSGRDYLSREQYF. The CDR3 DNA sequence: TGTGCCAGCAGTGGCCGGGACTACCTCTCTCGGGAGCAGTACTTC.

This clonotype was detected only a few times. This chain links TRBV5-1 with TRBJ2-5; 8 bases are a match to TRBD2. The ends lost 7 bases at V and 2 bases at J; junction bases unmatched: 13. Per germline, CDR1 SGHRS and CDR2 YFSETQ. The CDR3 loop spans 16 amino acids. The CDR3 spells CASGTSYIRSQETQYF. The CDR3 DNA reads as TGCGCCAGCGGGACTAGTTATATACGTAGTCAAGAGACCCAGTACTTC. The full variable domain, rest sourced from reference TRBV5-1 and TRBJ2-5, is KAGVTQTPRYLIKTRGQQVTLSCSPISGHRSVSWYQQTPGQGLQFLFEYFSETQRNKGNFPGRFSGRQFSNSRSEMNVSTLELGDSALYLCASGTSYIRSQETQYFGPGTRLLVL.

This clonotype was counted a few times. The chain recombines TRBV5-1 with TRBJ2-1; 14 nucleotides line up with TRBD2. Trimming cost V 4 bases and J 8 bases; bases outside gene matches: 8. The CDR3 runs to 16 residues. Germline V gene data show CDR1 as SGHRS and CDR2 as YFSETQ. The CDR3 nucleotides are TGCGCCAGCAGCGGGGCTGGGACTAGCGGGAGCTATGAGCAGTTCTTC. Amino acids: CASSGAGTSGSYEQFF. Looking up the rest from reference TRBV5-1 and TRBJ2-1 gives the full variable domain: KAGVTQTPRYLIKTRGQQVTLSCSPISGHRSVSWYQQTPGQGLQFLFEYFSETQRNKGNFPGRFSGRQFSNSRSEMNVSTLELGDSALYLCASSGAGTSGSYEQFFGPGTRLTVL.